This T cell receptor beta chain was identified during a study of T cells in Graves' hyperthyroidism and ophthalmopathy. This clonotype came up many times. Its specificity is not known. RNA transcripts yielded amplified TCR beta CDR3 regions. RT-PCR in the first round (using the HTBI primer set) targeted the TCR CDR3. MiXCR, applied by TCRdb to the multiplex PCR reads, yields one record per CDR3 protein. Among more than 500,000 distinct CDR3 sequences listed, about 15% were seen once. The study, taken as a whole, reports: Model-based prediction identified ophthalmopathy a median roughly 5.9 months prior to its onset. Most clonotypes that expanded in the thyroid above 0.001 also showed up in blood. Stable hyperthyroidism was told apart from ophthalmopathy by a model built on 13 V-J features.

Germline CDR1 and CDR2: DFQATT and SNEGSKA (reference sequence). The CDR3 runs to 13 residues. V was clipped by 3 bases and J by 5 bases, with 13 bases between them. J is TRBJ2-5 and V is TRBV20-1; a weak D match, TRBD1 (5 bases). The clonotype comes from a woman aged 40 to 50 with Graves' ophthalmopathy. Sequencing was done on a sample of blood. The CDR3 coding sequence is TGCAGTGCTAGTCAGGGTATAGATGAGACCCAGTACTTC. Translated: CSASQGIDETQYF.